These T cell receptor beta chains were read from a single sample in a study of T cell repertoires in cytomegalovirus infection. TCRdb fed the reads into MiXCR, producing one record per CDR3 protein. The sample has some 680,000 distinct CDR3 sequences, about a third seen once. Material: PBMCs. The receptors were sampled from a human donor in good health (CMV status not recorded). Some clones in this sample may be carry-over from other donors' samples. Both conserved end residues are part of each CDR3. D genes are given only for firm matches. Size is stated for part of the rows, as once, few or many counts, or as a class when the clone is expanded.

CASSTRDTPTQYF	TGTGCCAGCAGCACCCGGGACACCCCTACGCAGTATTTT	TRBJ2-3	NA	TRBV7-6	many
CASSKLGERENEQYF	TGTGCCAGTAGTAAATTGGGGGAAAGGGAAAACGAGCAGTACTTC	TRBJ2-7	NA	TRBV19	NA
CASSLGSVAGGEQFF	TGTGCCAGCAGCTTGGGGTCGGTAGCGGGCGGTGAGCAGTTCTTC	TRBJ2-1	TRBD2	TRBV5-6	once
CASSLSGGAINEQFF	TGTGCCAGCAGCTTAAGCGGGGGGGCAATTAATGAGCAGTTCTTC	TRBJ2-1	TRBD2	TRBV7-8	NA
CASSLLLANTDTQYF	TGTGCCAGCAGTTTGTTACTAGCGAACACAGATACGCAGTATTTT	TRBJ2-3	TRBD2	TRBV27	few
CASSQHSNQPQHF	TGTGCCAGCAGCCAGCATAGCAATCAGCCCCAGCATTTT	TRBJ1-5	NA	TRBV6-5	few
CASRFSGGGDEQFF	TGTGCCAGTAGATTTAGCGGGGGGGGGGATGAGCAGTTCTTC	TRBJ2-1	TRBD2	TRBV19	NA
CASSIGPGPNQPQHF	TGTGCCAGTAGTATTGGGCCGGGCCCTAATCAGCCCCAGCATTTT	TRBJ1-5	NA	TRBV19	NA
CASSLNPQGTDTQYF	TGTGCCAGCAGCTTGAATCCACAGGGCACAGATACGCAGTATTTT	TRBJ2-3	NA	TRBV7-8	many
CSVSPPGTNEKLFF	TGCAGCGTTTCACCCCCGGGAACTAATGAAAAACTGTTTTTT	TRBJ1-4	NA	TRBV29-1	NA
CASSLVRDTYF	TGTGCCAGCAGCTTAGTTCGGGACACGTACTTC	TRBJ2-7	NA	TRBV11-2	NA
CASSRGQEAFF	TGTGCCAGCAGCCGGGGACAGGAAGCTTTCTTT	TRBJ1-1	TRBD1	TRBV5-4	NA
CSASFGSGSNEQFF	TGCAGTGCTTCCTTCGGGAGCGGGAGTAATGAGCAGTTCTTC	TRBJ2-1	TRBD2	TRBV20-1	NA
CSVESAVAEQFF	TGCAGTGTAGAAAGTGCGGTGGCGGAGCAGTTCTTC	TRBJ2-1	NA	TRBV20-1	NA
CASSFDQFNTF	TGTGCCAGCAGTTTCGACCAATTCAACACCTTC	TRBJ1-2	NA	TRBV12-3/TRBV12-4	NA
CASSPRETYEQYF	TGTGCCAGCAGCCCCCGCGAGACCTACGAGCAGTACTTC	TRBJ2-7	NA	TRBV7-2	few
CASSLSLGGSTGELFF	TGTGCCAGCAGTTTATCTCTCGGGGGGTCCACCGGGGAGCTGTTTTTT	TRBJ2-2	TRBD2	TRBV28	NA
CASTGLAGLKNEQFF	TGTGCCAGCACCGGACTAGCGGGACTTAAAAATGAGCAGTTCTTC	TRBJ2-1	TRBD2	TRBV12-3/TRBV12-4	NA
CASSPHQSATPYEQYF	TGTGCCAGCAGCCCCCATCAGTCTGCGACTCCCTACGAGCAGTACTTC	TRBJ2-7	NA	TRBV9	NA
CSARPPTASSYNEQFF	TGCAGTGCTAGGCCCCCGACAGCAAGCTCCTACAATGAGCAGTTCTTC	TRBJ2-1	NA	TRBV20-1	NA
CASRGQREGGSYNEQFF	TGTGCCAGCAGGGGCCAGCGGGAGGGTGGGTCCTACAATGAGCAGTTCTTC	TRBJ2-1	TRBD2	TRBV6-6	NA
CASSLSQGVSYEQYF	TGTGCCAGCAGCTTATCACAGGGGGTATCCTACGAGCAGTACTTC	TRBJ2-7	TRBD1	TRBV5-4	NA
CASRHASSTDTQYF	TGTGCCAGCAGACACGCCTCTAGCACAGATACGCAGTATTTT	TRBJ2-3	NA	TRBV6-6	NA
CASSQEGVTGPQHF	TGCGCCAGCAGCCAAGAAGGGGTTACCGGGCCCCAGCATTTT	TRBJ1-5	NA	TRBV4-1	NA
CATSGDYHEQFF	TGTGCCACCAGTGGGGACTATCATGAGCAGTTCTTC	TRBJ2-1	TRBD2	TRBV24-1	NA
CASSYLTGGQYRGPQHF	TGTGCCAGCAGCTATTTGACAGGGGGTCAATACCGGGGGCCCCAGCATTTT	TRBJ1-5	TRBD1	TRBV7-8	many
CASSSQQGSVPEAFF	TGTGCCAGCAGTTCCCAACAGGGTTCTGTTCCTGAAGCTTTCTTT	TRBJ1-1	NA	TRBV28	few
CASSSRGPGTGELFF	TGTGCCAGCAGCTCTCGGGGCCCGGGGACCGGGGAGCTGTTTTTT	TRBJ2-2	NA	TRBV5-5	NA
CASSLDRIQPPFF	TGTGCCAGCAGCTTAGACCGGATCCAGCCCCCGTTCTTC	TRBJ2-1	NA	TRBV11-3	few
CASSRGQVDTQYF	TGCGCCAGCAGCCGGGGACAGGTAGATACGCAGTATTTT	TRBJ2-3	TRBD1	TRBV4-1	few
CASRGTGYHEQYF	TGTGCCAGCCGGGGGACAGGGTACCACGAGCAGTACTTC	TRBJ2-7	TRBD1	TRBV11-2	few
CASSLGSSGRTKQFF	TGTGCCAGCAGCTTAGGGTCTAGCGGGAGAACCAAGCAGTTCTTC	TRBJ2-1	TRBD2	TRBV7-8	NA
CASSSGQGARGAEEAFF	TGTGCCAGCAGCTCCGGACAGGGGGCGCGGGGCGCGGAGGAAGCTTTCTTT	TRBJ1-1	TRBD1	TRBV7-6	NA
CASRMNSYSTDTQYF	TGCGCCAGCCGGATGAATTCCTATAGCACAGATACGCAGTATTTT	TRBJ2-3	NA	TRBV5-1	NA
CASSKTRDSSYEQYF	TGTGCCAGCTCAAAAACCCGGGACAGCTCCTACGAGCAGTACTTC	TRBJ2-7	TRBD1	TRBV5-5	NA
CAISYSGSGFSETQYF	TGTGCCATCAGTTACTCGGGATCGGGATTCTCAGAGACCCAGTACTTC	TRBJ2-5	NA	TRBV6-8	once
CASSLMSGGGYEQYF	TGTGCCAGCAGTTTAATGTCAGGGGGCGGATACGAGCAGTACTTC	TRBJ2-7	TRBD1	TRBV27	NA
CASSLRGTNSPLHF	TGTGCCAGCAGTTTAAGGGGCACGAATTCACCCCTCCACTTT	TRBJ1-6	NA	TRBV12-3/TRBV12-4	NA
CAISESNSFSYGYTF	TGTGCCATCAGTGAGTCGAACTCCTTTAGCTATGGCTACACCTTC	TRBJ1-2	NA	TRBV10-3	NA
CASSYSHGDRHTEAFF	TGTGCCAGCAGTTACTCCCATGGGGACAGACACACTGAAGCTTTCTTT	TRBJ1-1	TRBD1	TRBV6-5	few
CASSLWGDRGNIQYF	TGTGCCAGCAGTTTATGGGGCGACAGGGGAAACATTCAGTACTTC	TRBJ2-4	TRBD1	TRBV28	NA
CASSLDPVPTSTDTQYF	TGTGCCAGCAGCTTGGATCCAGTACCTACTAGCACAGATACGCAGTATTTT	TRBJ2-3	NA	TRBV5-4	few